This T cell receptor (beta chain) was observed in a study of cytomegalovirus exposure and HLA in healthy donors. The donors were part of the validation cohort of roughly 110 subjects. That cohort was separate from the first cohort, which comprised 666 subjects. Findings and caveats of the study: It was confirmed in vitro that a few of the CMV-associated chains were specific for CMV antigens. Most TCR sequences were uncommon, yet certain public TCRs appeared in many donors.

With 5 bases removed from V and 1 base from J, the gap between germline ends came to 20 bases. The CDR3 loop spans 17 amino acids. Looked up from germline, CDR1 is SGHVS and CDR2 is FQNEAQ. To note about this clone: What it recognizes is unknown.

Using immunoSEQ multiplex PCR, the repertoire was profiled, and TCRdb retains in-frame clones only, with some absent. The repertoire includes fewer than 400,000 clones, approximately 91% of them detected once, and 0.9% to 1% sits in the top ten. J is TRBJ1-1 and V is TRBV7-8; D unresolved. The clonotype originates from a man aged 30 to 39 in good health and CMV-seronegative. The sequencing sample was made of PBMCs. The CDR3 DNA is TGTGCCAGCAGCGTAAGAGGCACCCTCAACGCGAACACTGAAGCTTTCTTT. Protein product: CASSVRGTLNANTEAFF.